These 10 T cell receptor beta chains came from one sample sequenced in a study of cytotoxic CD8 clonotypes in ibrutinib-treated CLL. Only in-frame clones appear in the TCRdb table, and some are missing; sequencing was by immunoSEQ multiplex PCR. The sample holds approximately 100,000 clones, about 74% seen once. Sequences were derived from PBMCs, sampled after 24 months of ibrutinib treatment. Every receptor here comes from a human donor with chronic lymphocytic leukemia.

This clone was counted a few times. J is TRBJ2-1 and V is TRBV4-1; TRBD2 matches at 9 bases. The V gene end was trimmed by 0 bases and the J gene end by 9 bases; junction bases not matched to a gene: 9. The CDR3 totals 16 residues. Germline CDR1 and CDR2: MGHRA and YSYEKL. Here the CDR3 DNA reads TGCGCCAGCAGCCAAGATGGCAGCGGGAGGTATGGTGAGCAGTTCTTC. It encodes CASSQDGSGRYGEQFF.

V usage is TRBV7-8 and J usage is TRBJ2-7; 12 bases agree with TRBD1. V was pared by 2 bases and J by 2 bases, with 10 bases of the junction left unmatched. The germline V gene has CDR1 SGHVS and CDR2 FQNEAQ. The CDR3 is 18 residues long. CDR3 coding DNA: TGTGCCAGCAGCTTAATGGGACAGGGGGCCCTCACCGCCTACGAGCAGTACTTC. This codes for CASSLMGQGALTAYEQYF.

The CDR3: CASSEAGGSPYNEQFF. The CDR3 DNA is TGTGCCAGCAGTGAAGCGGGGGGGAGTCCCTACAATGAGCAGTTCTTC. This chain uses TRBV6-1 with TRBJ2-1; 7 nucleotides align to TRBD2. The ends lost 0 bases at V and 2 bases at J; junction bases unmatched: 4. This CDR3 has 16 residues. Germline lookup yields CDR1 MNHNS and CDR2 SASEGT.

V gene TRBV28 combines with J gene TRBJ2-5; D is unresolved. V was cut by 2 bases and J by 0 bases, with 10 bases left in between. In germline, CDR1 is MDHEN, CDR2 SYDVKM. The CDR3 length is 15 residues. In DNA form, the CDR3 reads TGTGCCAGCAGTTTAGGTTGGCACCACCAAGAGACCCAGTACTTC. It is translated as CASSLGWHHQETQYF.

In nucleotides, the CDR3 is TGTGCCAGCAGACCGGACAGGTCCTCCGGCTACACCTTC. This codes for CASRPDRSSGYTF. This chain links TRBV6-6 with TRBJ1-2; TRBD1 matches 7 bases. Germline lookup yields CDR1 MNHNY and CDR2 SVGAGI (reference sequence). Trimming removed 6 bases from V and 8 bases from J; junction bases left unmatched: 9. CDR3 length equals 13 residues.

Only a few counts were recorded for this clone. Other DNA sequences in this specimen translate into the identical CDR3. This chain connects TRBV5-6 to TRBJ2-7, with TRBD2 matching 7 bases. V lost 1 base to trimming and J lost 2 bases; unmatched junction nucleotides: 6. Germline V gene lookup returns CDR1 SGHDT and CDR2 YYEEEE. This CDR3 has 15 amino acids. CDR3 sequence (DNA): TGTGCCAGCAGCTTGCTGTCTAGCGGCGCCTACGAGCAGTACTTC. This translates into CASSLLSSGAYEQYF.

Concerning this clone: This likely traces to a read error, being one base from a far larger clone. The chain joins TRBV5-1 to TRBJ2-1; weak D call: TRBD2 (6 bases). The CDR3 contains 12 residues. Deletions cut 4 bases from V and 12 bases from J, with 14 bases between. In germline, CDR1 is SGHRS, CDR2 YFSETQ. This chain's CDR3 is CASSAAGLAQFF. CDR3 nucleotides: TGCGCCAGCAGCGCGGCGGGACTGGCGCAGTTCTTC.

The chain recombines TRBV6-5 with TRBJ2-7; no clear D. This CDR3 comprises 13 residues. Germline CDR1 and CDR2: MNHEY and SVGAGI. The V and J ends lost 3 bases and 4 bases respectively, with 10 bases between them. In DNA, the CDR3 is TGTGCCAGCAGTTATGGGCCAATTTACGAGCAGTACTTC. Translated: CASSYGPIYEQYF.

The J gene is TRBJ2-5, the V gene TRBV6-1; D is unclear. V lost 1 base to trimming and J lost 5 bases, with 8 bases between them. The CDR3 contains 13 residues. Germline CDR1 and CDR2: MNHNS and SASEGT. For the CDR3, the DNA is TGTGCCAGCAGTGAAGAGGCGTGGGAGACCCAGTACTTC. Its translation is CASSEEAWETQYF.

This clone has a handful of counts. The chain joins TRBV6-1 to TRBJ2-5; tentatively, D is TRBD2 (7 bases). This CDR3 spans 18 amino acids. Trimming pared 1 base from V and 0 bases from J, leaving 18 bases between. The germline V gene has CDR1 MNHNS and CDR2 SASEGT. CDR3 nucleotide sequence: TGTGCCAGCAGTGAAGTAATAATTGCGGGGGCTAACCAAGAGACCCAGTACTTC. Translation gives CASSEVIIAGANQETQYF.